The 23 T cell receptor beta chains below all came from one sample that was sequenced in a study of early T cells in non-severe SARS-CoV-2 infection. MiXCR, run by TCRdb on the 5' RACE reads, gives a single entry per CDR3 protein. Of roughly 72,000 distinct CDR3 sequences detected, around an eighth appear once; the ten largest clones hold 2.7%. The sequenced sample was whole blood, obtained at baseline. Receptors were obtained from an adult who was a healthcare worker with PCR-confirmed SARS-CoV-2 infection or an uninfected control (not recorded which).

A word on this clonotype: The junction shows a germline mismatch at one end, possibly a read error. This sequence joins TRBV3-1 and TRBJ2-7; 7 bases align to TRBD1. Germline V gene data show CDR1 as LGHDT and CDR2 as YNNKEL (reference sequence). The CDR3 runs 12 residues. CDR3 nucleotides: TGTGCCAGCAGCCAAGTATGGGACAGCATCCTCTTC. Amino acids: CASSQVWDSILF.

This clonotype appeared a few times. The rearrangement uses TRBV13 and TRBJ1-1; D unresolved. Deletions cut 0 bases from V and 4 bases from J, with 15 bases between. The CDR3 is made up of 16 amino acids. Germline values: CDR1 PRHDT, CDR2 FYEKMQ (reference sequence). The CDR3 bases are TGTGCCAGCAGCTTAGGTGGTATGGTCGACCTCACTGAAGCTTTCTTT. It translates to CASSLGGMVDLTEAFF.

In this sample, this clonotype turned up many times. CDR3 in amino acids: CASSQDSYGYTF. The CDR3 region has the DNA TGTGCCAGCAGCCAAGATAGCTATGGCTACACCTTC. The rearrangement uses TRBV4-2 and TRBJ1-2, with no clear D. Between the trimmed V and J ends, which lost 0 bases and 4 bases, there was a span of 3 bases. The CDR3 runs 12 residues. Germline V gene data show CDR1 as LGHNA and CDR2 as YNFKEQ.

This clonotype came up many times. This sequence joins TRBV7-3 and TRBJ1-2, with D possibly matching TRBD1 (5 bases). CDR3 length: 12 residues. The V and J ends lost 8 bases and 4 bases respectively, with 11 bases between them. Germline CDR1 reads SGHTA; CDR2 reads FQGTGA. The CDR3 region is CASSGSSYGYTF. The CDR3 nucleotides are TGTGCCAGCTCAGGGAGCAGCTATGGCTACACCTTC.

There are many counts of this clonotype. The rearrangement links TRBV12-3 or TRBV12-4 to TRBJ2-1; D is unresolved. With 0 bases removed from V and 10 bases from J, the gap between germline ends came to 10 bases. The CDR3 covers 13 residues. The CDR3: CASSLAPQIEQFF. Here the CDR3 DNA reads TGTGCCAGCAGTTTAGCGCCCCAGATCGAGCAGTTCTTC.

This clonotype has just a few counts. CDR3 sequence: CASSSSALNTEAFF. DNA of the CDR3: TGTGCCAGCAGCTCTTCGGCCCTGAACACTGAAGCTTTCTTT. The V call is TRBV7-2, the J call TRBJ1-1; D not resolved. Germline loops: CDR1 SGHTA, CDR2 FQGNSA. V was trimmed by 4 bases and J by 0 bases, leaving 9 bases between them. The CDR3 has 14 residues.

V is TRBV6-5 and J is TRBJ1-6, with a weak D call TRBD1 (5 bases). In germline, CDR1 is MNHEY, CDR2 SVGAGI. With 3 bases removed from V and 10 bases from J, the gap between germline ends came to 10 bases. CDR3 size: 13 residues. This chain's CDR3 is CASSYVGDSPLHF. The CDR3 DNA sequence: TGTGCCAGCAGTTATGTCGGGGACTCACCCCTCCACTTT.

The V and J genes are TRBV5-1 and TRBJ2-4; no reliable D call. The CDR3 has 14 amino acids. The germline V gene encodes CDR1 SGHRS and CDR2 YFSETQ. V lost 5 bases and J 0 bases, leaving 9 bases between the germline ends. The CDR3 DNA follows: TGCGCCAGCAGGGCTGAGGAAGCCAAAAACATTCAGTACTTC. Its translation: CASRAEEAKNIQYF.

A remark on this clonotype: At one boundary the junction diverges from the germline segment, which might be a read error. This rearrangement joins TRBV28 to TRBJ2-7; 10 nucleotides agree with TRBD1. The CDR3 totals 13 residues. Germline assignment: CDR1 MDHEN and CDR2 SYDVKM. The CDR3 DNA reads TGTGCCAGCAGTATGGGACAGGGGTTCGAGGAGTACTTC. Translated: CASSMGQGFEEYF.

This clonotype has just a few counts. The V call is TRBV28, the J call TRBJ2-7, with D unresolved. Trimming pared 6 bases from V and 4 bases from J, leaving 13 bases between. Germline loops: CDR1 MDHEN, CDR2 SYDVKM. CDR3 size: 13 residues. The CDR3 is CASSHGPLYEQYF. In DNA, the CDR3 is TGTGCCAGCAGCCACGGGCCCCTTTACGAGCAGTACTTC.

This clonotype was observed many times. The chain links TRBV11-2 to TRBJ2-3, with D maybe TRBD1 (5 bases). Trimming cost V 0 bases and J 2 bases, with 12 bases left between them. Per germline, CDR1 SGHAT and CDR2 FQNNGV. CDR3 length: 16 amino acids. Here the CDR3 reads CASSLERQIYTDTQYF. CDR3 bases: TGTGCCAGCAGCTTAGAAAGACAGATCTACACAGATACGCAGTATTTT.

The chain joins TRBV27 to TRBJ1-1; D is uncertain. Germline loops: CDR1 MNHEY, CDR2 SMNVEV (reference sequence). The CDR3 has 13 residues. The V gene lost 5 bases and the J gene lost 11 bases, with 18 bases spanning the gap. CDR3: CASSALGGLDAFF. The CDR3 nucleotides read TGTGCCAGCAGTGCGCTAGGCGGGCTAGATGCTTTCTTT.

This clonotype was seen more than once but under ten times. V usage is TRBV3-1 and J usage is TRBJ1-5; D ambiguous. The V and J ends lost 4 bases and 6 bases respectively, with 13 bases between them. Germline V lookup: CDR1 LGHDT, CDR2 YNNKEL (reference sequence). This CDR3 is built from 14 residues. Here the CDR3 reads CASSPLPLGQPQHF. The CDR3 DNA is TGTGCCAGCAGCCCCCTCCCCTTGGGTCAGCCCCAGCATTTT.

This clonotype was found a few times. The chain recombines TRBV28 with TRBJ2-7; TRBD1 might be the D (5 bases). Trimming removed 8 bases at V and 3 bases at J, with 11 bases between. The CDR3 extends over 12 amino acids. Per the germline V gene, CDR1 is MDHEN and CDR2 is SYDVKM. The CDR3 here is CASLTASYEQYF. As DNA, the CDR3 is TGTGCCAGCCTGACAGCCAGCTACGAGCAGTACTTC.

A few counts support this clonotype. This chain uses TRBV11-2 with TRBJ2-5; D is perhaps TRBD2 (5 bases). Trimming removed 4 bases from V and 1 base from J, with 16 bases in between. Germline V gives CDR1 SGHAT, CDR2 FQNNGV. CDR3 length: 16 residues. CDR3 loop: CASSSRPPGVQETQYF. The CDR3 nucleotides are TGTGCCAGCAGCTCCCGACCGCCCGGGGTCCAAGAGACCCAGTACTTC.

This clonotype has more than one count but fewer than ten. This sequence joins TRBV27 and TRBJ2-5; 7 bases agree with TRBD2. Germline CDR1 reads MNHEY; CDR2 reads SMNVEV (reference sequence). This CDR3 spans 14 amino acids. Trimming at V came to 1 base and at J to 4 bases, leaving 3 bases not matched to a gene. The CDR3 sequence is CASSLLGGGETQYF. CDR3 DNA: TGTGCCAGCAGTTTATTGGGGGGGGGAGAGACCCAGTACTTC.

A few counts support this clonotype. This chain connects TRBV11-2 to TRBJ1-1, with a tentative D call TRBD1 (5 bases). The CDR3 sequence is 14 residues long. The germline gives CDR1 SGHAT, CDR2 FQNNGV. Trimming cost V 5 bases and J 8 bases, with 18 bases left between them. The CDR3 nucleotides read TGTGCCAGCAGCCGCCTGACAGATCGGGGGGAAGCTTTCTTT. Translated: CASSRLTDRGEAFF.

Many counts were recorded for this clonotype. The chain recombines TRBV20-1 with TRBJ2-2, with 8 nucleotides matching TRBD1. The CDR3 runs 14 residues. Germline V lookup: CDR1 DFQATT, CDR2 SNEGSKA (reference sequence). The chain's CDR3 is CSATQGAYTGELFF. The DNA of the CDR3 is TGCAGCGCCACCCAGGGGGCCTACACCGGGGAGCTGTTTTTT.

The table lists this clonotype with many counts. V gene TRBV20-1 combines with J gene TRBJ1-3; D is ambiguous. The CDR3 is made up of 16 amino acids. CDR1 and CDR2 from the germline V gene are DFQATT and SNEGSKA (reference sequence). V was clipped by 1 base and J by 0 bases, with 13 bases between them. The CDR3 here is CSARAGGPSSGNTIYF. The DNA of the CDR3 is TGCAGTGCTAGAGCCGGCGGGCCCTCCTCTGGAAACACCATATATTTT.

This clonotype was found many times. The rearrangement links TRBV4-3 to TRBJ2-4, with D unresolved. The CDR3 is 16 residues long. V was clipped by 0 bases and J by 0 bases, with 9 bases between them. Germline V lookup: CDR1 LGHNA, CDR2 YSLEER. CDR3 sequence (DNA): TGCGCCAGCAGCCAAGAACTGGTCCTAGCCAAAAACATTCAGTACTTC. Translated, it gives CASSQELVLAKNIQYF.

This clonotype was detected a few times. The rearrangement uses TRBV28 and TRBJ2-4, with TRBD1 matching over 8 bases. The CDR3 contains 16 residues. Germline V gives CDR1 MDHEN, CDR2 SYDVKM. Trimming took 7 bases from V and 6 from J; bases not matched to a gene: 14. CDR3 DNA sequence: TGTGCCAGCAACTCATCCCCAGGGGGCGCGGGAAACATTCAGTACTTC. Amino acid sequence: CASNSSPGGAGNIQYF.

This clonotype came up many times. CDR3 DNA sequence: TGTGCCAGCAGCTTGGGGGGGTATGAGCAGTTCTTC. The encoded protein is CASSLGGYEQFF. The chain is built from TRBV5-4 and TRBJ2-1, with D perhaps being TRBD1 or TRBD2 (5 bases each). The germline V gene has CDR1 SGHNT and CDR2 YYREEE (reference sequence). The V end was cut by 0 bases, the J end by 8 bases, with 6 bases between. CDR3 length: 12 residues. The full variable domain, completed using reference TRBV5-4 and TRBJ2-1, is ETGVTQSPTHLIKTRGQQVTLRCSSQSGHNTVSWYQQALGQGPQFIFQYYREEENGRGNFPPRFSGLQFPNYSSELNVNALELDDSALYLCASSLGGYEQFFGPGTRLTVL.

This clonotype was detected ten times or more. The CDR3 region is CASSLPSFYGYTF. CDR3 in DNA: TGTGCCAGCAGCTTGCCATCCTTCTATGGCTACACCTTC. The V and J genes are TRBV5-4 and TRBJ1-2; no reliable D call. The CDR3 is 13 residues long. Germline V gene data show CDR1 as SGHNT and CDR2 as YYREEE (reference sequence). Trimming shortened V by 1 base and J by 4 bases, and 8 bases separated the two germline ends. The full variable domain, its missing parts supplied by reference TRBV5-4 and TRBJ1-2, is ETGVTQSPTHLIKTRGQQVTLRCSSQSGHNTVSWYQQALGQGPQFIFQYYREEENGRGNFPPRFSGLQFPNYSSELNVNALELDDSALYLCASSLPSFYGYTFGSGTRLTVV.